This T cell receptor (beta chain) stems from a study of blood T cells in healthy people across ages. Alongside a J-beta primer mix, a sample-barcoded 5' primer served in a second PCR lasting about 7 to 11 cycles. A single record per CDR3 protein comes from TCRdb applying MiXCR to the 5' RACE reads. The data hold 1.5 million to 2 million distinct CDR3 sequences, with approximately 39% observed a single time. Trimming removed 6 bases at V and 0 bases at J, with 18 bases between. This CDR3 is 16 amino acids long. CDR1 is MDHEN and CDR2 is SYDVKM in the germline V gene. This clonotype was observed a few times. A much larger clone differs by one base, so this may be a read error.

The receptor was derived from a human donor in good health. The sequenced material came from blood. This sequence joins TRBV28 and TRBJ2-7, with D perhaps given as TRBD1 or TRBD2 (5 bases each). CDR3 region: CASSWLRGGSSYEQYF. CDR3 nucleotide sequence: TGTGCCAGCAGCTGGTTGAGGGGCGGTAGCTCCTACGAGCAGTACTTC.